In its sample, the clone carrying this TCR beta chain is medium-sized. This entry is derived from a study of blood T cell repertoires in COVID-19. As for the study in general: Acute and convalescent COVID-19 samples came from the United States, Italy and Spain. The analysed material was cDNA or gDNA that came from T cells, B-cell-depleted T cells, or PBMCs.

Authors' data handling: The authors estimated nucleated cell counts from reference gene primer amplification. TCRdb keeps only in-frame clones here, not all; method: immunoSEQ multiplex PCR. That table gives V, J and clone size, and the DNA gave D and trimming. The table lists some 240,000 clones, around 90% of them singletons, with 7.2% in the top ten. Germline CDR1 is LNHDA and CDR2 is SQIVND (reference sequence). The CDR3 is 13 amino acids. V lost 5 bases to trimming and J lost 2 bases, with 9 bases between them. V gene TRBV19 combines with J gene TRBJ2-5, with D maybe TRBD2 (5 bases). Material for sequencing was peripheral blood. The receptor was derived from a man aged 60 to 69 who had recovered from COVID-19. CDR3: CASSLRLQETQYF. DNA of the CDR3: TGTGCCAGTAGTCTCCGACTACAAGAGACCCAGTACTTC.